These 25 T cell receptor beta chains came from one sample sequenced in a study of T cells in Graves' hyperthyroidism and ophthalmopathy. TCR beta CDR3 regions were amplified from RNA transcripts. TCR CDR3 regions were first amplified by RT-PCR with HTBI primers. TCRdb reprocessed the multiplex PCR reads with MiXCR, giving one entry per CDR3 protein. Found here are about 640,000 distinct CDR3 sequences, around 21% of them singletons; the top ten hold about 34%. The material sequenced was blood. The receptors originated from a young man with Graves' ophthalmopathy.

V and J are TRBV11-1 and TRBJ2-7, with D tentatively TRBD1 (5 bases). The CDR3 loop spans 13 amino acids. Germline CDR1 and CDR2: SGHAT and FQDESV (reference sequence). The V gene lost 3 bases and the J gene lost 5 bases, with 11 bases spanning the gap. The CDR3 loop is CASSFPGSNEQYF. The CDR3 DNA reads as TGTGCCAGCAGCTTTCCAGGGTCTAACGAGCAGTACTTC.

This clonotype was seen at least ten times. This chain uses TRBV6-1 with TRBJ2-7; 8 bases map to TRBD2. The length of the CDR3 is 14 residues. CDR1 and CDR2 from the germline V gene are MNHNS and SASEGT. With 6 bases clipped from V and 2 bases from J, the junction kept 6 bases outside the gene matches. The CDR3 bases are TGTGCCAGCAGCCAAAGCGGGGGAGCCTACGAGCAGTACTTC. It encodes CASSQSGGAYEQYF.

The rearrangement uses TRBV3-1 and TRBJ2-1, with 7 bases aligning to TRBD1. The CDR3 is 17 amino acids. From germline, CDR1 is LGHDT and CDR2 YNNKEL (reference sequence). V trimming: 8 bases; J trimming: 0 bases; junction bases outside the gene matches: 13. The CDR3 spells CASGGSLAGGSYNEQFF. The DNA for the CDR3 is TGTGCCAGCGGAGGTTCCCTCGCAGGGGGCTCCTACAATGAGCAGTTCTTC.

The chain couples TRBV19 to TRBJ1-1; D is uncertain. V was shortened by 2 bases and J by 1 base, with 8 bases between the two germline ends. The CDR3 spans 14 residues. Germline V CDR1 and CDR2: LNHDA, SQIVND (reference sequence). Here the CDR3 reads CASSISRENTEAFF. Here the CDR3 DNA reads TGTGCCAGTAGTATATCACGGGAGAACACTGAAGCTTTCTTT.

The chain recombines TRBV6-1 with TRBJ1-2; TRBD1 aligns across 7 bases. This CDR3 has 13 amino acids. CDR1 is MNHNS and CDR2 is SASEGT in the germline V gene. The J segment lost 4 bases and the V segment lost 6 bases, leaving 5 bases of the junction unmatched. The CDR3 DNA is TGTGCCAGCAGCGACAGGACAGGCTATGGCTACACCTTC. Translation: CASSDRTGYGYTF.

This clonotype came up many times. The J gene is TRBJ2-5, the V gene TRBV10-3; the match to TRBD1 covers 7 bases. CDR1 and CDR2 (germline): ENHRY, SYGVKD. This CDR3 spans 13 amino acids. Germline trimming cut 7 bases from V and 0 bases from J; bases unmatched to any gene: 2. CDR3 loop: CAIKGTDQETQYF. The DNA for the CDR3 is TGTGCCATCAAAGGGACAGACCAAGAGACCCAGTACTTC.

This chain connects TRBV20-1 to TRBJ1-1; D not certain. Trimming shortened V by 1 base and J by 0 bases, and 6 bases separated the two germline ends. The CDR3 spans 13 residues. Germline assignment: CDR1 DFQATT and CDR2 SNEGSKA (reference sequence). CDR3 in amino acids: CSARGNMNTEAFF. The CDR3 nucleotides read TGCAGTGCTAGAGGGAACATGAACACTGAAGCTTTCTTT.

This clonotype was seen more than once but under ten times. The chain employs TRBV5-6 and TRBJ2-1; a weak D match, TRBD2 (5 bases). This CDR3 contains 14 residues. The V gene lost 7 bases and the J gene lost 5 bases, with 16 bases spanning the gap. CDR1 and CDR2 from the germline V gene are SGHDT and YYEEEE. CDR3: CASCPRAAHNEQFF. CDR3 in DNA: TGTGCCAGCTGTCCGCGGGCGGCCCACAATGAGCAGTTCTTC.

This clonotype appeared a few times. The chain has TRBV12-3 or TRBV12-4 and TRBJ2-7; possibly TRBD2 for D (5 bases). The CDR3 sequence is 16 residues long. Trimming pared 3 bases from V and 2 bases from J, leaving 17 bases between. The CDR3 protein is CASSFTPGLPPYEQYF. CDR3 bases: TGTGCCAGCAGTTTTACCCCGGGATTGCCCCCCTACGAGCAGTACTTC.

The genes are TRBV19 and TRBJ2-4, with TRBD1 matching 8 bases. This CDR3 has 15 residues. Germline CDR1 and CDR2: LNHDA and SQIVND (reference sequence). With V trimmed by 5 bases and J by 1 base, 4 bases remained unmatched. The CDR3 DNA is TGTGCCAGTAGTTTACGACAGGGGGCCAAAAACATTCAGTACTTC. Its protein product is CASSLRQGAKNIQYF. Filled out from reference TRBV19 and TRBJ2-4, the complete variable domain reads DGGITQSPKYLFRKEGQNVTLSCEQNLNHDAMYWYRQDPGQGLRLIYYSQIVNDFQKGDIAEGYSVSREKKESFPLTVTSAQKNPTAFYLCASSLRQGAKNIQYFGAGTRLSVL.

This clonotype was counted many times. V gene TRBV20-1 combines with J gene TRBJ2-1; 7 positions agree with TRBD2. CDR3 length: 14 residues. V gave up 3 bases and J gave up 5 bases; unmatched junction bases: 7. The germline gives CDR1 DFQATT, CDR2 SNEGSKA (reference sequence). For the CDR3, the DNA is TGCAGTGCTAGCCGGGCGGGAGATGACAATGAGCAGTTCTTC. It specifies CSASRAGDDNEQFF.

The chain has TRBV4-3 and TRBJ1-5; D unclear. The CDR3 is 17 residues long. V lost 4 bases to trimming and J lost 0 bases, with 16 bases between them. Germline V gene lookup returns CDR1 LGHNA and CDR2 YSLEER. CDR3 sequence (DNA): TGCGCCAGCAGCCCGGAGATAATGGGTCTTAGCAATCAGCCCCAGCATTTT. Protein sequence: CASSPEIMGLSNQPQHF.

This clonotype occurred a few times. CDR3 region: CASSYEREGPAREQYF. The DNA of the CDR3 is TGTGCCAGCAGTTACGAGCGGGAGGGCCCAGCAAGAGAGCAGTACTTC. V is TRBV6-5 and J is TRBJ2-5; 10 nucleotides match TRBD2. Germline CDR1 is MNHEY and CDR2 is SVGAGI. CDR3 length: 16 amino acids. Germline trimming cut 2 bases from V and 11 bases from J; bases unmatched to any gene: 14.

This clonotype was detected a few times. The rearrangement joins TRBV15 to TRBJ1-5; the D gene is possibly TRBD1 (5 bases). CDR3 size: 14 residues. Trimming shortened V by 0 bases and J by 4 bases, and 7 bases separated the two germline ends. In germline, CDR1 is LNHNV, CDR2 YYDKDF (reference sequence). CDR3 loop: CATSRDPGNQPQHF. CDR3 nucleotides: TGTGCCACCAGCAGAGATCCAGGGAATCAGCCCCAGCATTTT.

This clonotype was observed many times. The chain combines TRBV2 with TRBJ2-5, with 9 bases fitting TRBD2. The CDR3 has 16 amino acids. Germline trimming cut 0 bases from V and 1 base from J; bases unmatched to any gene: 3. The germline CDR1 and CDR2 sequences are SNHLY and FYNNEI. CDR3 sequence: CASSEAHSGGQETQYF. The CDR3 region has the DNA TGTGCCAGCAGTGAAGCTCATAGCGGGGGCCAAGAGACCCAGTACTTC.

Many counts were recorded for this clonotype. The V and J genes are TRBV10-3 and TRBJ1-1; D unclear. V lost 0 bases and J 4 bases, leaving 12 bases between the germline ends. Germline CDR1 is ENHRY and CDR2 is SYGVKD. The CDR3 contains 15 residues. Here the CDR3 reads CAISESGRRGTEAFF. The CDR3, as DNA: TGTGCCATCAGTGAGTCTGGCAGGAGAGGCACTGAAGCTTTCTTT.

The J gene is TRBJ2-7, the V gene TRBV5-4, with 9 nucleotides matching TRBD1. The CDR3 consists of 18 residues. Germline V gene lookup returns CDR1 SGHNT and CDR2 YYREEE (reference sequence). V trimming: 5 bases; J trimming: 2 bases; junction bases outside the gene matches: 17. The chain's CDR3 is CASSPIRETGQGPYEQYF. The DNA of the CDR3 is TGTGCCAGCAGTCCGATAAGAGAAACGGGACAGGGCCCCTACGAGCAGTACTTC.

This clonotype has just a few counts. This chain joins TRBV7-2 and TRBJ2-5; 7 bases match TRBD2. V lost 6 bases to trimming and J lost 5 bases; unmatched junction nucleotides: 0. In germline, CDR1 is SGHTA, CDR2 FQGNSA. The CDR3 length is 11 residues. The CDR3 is CASRLAETQYF. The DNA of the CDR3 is TGTGCCAGCAGACTAGCGGAGACCCAGTACTTC.

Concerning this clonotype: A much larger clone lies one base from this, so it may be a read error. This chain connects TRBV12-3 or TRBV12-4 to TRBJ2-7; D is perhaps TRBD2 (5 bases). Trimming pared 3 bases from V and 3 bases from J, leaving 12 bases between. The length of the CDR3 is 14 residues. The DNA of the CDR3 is TGTGCCAGCAGTTTGCAACTAGTGGGCTACGAGCAGTACTTC. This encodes CASSLQLVGYEQYF.

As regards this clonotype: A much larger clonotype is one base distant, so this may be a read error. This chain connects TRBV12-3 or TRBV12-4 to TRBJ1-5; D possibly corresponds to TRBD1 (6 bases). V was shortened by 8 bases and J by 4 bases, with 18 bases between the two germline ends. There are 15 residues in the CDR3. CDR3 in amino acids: CASGTTGRWNQPQHF. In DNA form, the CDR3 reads TGTGCCAGCGGTACAACAGGGAGATGGAATCAGCCCCAGCATTTT.

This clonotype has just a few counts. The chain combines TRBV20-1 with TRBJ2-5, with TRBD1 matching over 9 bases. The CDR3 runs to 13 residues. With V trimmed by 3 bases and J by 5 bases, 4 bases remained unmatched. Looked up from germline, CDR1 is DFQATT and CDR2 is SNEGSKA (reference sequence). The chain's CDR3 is CSASRTGAETQYF. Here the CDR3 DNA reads TGCAGTGCTAGTAGGACAGGGGCGGAGACCCAGTACTTC.

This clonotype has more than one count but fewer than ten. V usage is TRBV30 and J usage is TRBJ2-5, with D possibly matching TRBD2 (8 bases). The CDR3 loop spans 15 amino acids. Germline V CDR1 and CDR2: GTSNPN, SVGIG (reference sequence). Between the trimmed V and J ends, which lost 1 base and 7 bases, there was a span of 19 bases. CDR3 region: CAWSAGTATSGTQYF. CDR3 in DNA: TGTGCCTGGAGTGCCGGGACAGCCACTAGCGGGACCCAGTACTTC.

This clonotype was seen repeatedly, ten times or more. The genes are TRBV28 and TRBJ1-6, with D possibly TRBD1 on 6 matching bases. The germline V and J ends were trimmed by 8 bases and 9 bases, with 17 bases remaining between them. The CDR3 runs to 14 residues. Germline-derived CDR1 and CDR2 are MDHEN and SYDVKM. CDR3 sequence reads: CASLPGGAISPLHF. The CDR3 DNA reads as TGTGCCAGCCTACCGGGGGGGGCAATTTCACCCCTCCACTTT.

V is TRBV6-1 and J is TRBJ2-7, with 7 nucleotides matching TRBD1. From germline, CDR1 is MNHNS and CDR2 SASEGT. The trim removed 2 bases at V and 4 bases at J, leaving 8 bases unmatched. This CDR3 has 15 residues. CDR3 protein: CASSEQTGTAYEQYF. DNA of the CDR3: TGTGCCAGCAGTGAACAAACCGGGACAGCATACGAGCAGTACTTC.

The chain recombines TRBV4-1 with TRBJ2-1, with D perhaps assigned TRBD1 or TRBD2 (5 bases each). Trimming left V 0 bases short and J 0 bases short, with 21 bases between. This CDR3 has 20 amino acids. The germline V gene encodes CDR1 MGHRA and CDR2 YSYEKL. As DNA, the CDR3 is TGCGCCAGCAGCCAAGATCTGGGGGTGGAAGTCCCAAGCTCCTACAATGAGCAGTTCTTC. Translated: CASSQDLGVEVPSSYNEQFF.